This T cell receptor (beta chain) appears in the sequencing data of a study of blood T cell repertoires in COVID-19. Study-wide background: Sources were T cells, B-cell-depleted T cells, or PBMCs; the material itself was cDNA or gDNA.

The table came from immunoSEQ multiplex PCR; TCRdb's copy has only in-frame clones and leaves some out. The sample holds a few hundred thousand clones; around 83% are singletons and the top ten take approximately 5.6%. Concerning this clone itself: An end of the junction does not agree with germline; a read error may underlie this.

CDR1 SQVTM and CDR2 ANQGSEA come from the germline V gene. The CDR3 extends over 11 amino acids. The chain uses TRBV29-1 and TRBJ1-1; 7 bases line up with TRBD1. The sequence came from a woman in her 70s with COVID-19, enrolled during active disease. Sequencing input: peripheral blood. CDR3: CQGVEKTEAFF. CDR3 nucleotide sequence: TGTCAGGGGGTGGAAAAAACTGAAGCTTTCTTT.